This T cell receptor beta chain came from a study of PD-1 blockade in classical Hodgkin lymphoma. Whole-study context: The nivolumab dose that patients received was 3 mg/kg, given intravenously every 2 weeks.

Indicated time point: cycle 4 day 1 (C4D1), after six to seven weeks of nivolumab. With no exception, relapse followed autologous stem cell transplantation in all patients, and brentuximab vedotin exposure varied. This CDR3 is built from 15 residues. Deletions cut 3 bases from V and 3 bases from J, with 14 bases between. Germline-derived CDR1 and CDR2 are MDHEN and SYDVKM. The repertoire was sequenced with immunoSEQ multiplex PCR; TCRdb's copy has only in-frame clones and lacks some. The data show tens of thousands of clones, roughly 85% seen once. The TCR was taken from a human donor with classical Hodgkin lymphoma. The source was peripheral blood mononuclear cells (PBMCs), collected before the fourth cycle of nivolumab. This chain connects TRBV28 to TRBJ1-1; D gene ambiguous. The DNA of the CDR3 is TGTGCCAGCAGTTTGTTGTCTTTGGGAGACACTGAAGCTTTCTTT. It encodes CASSLLSLGDTEAFF.